The 9 T cell receptor beta chains below all came from one sample that was sequenced in a study of T cell responses to AZD1222 COVID-19 vaccine. Generated by immunoSEQ multiplex PCR, the TCRdb table keeps only in-frame clones and is missing some. The sample records 90,000 to 95,000 clones, about 88% being singletons. The sample in question was peripheral blood, obtained on day 0 of AZD1222 vaccination. These receptors all stem from an adult in good health.

The genes are TRBV4-1 and TRBJ2-7; possibly TRBD1 for D (6 bases). CDR3 length equals 14 residues. V shed 3 bases and J shed 3 bases, with 12 bases lying between them. Per germline, CDR1 MGHRA and CDR2 YSYEKL. The CDR3 protein is CASSQARDNYEQYF. The CDR3 region has the DNA TGCGCCAGCAGCCAGGCCCGGGACAACTACGAGCAGTACTTC.

This clone was recorded a few times. This chain uses TRBV5-5 with TRBJ2-7, with D hard to call. The CDR3 consists of 13 residues. Trimming took off 0 bases at V and 5 bases at J, with 9 bases between the two ends. CDR1 is SGHKS and CDR2 is YYEKEE in the germline V gene (reference sequence). CDR3 sequence: CASSLAKRDEQYF. In nucleotides, the CDR3 is TGTGCCAGCAGCTTGGCCAAAAGGGACGAGCAGTACTTC.

This clone has a single count. The chain employs TRBV15 and TRBJ1-3; D uncertain. The length of the CDR3 is 12 residues. Per the germline V gene, CDR1 is LNHNV and CDR2 is YYDKDF (reference sequence). Between the trimmed V and J ends, which lost 0 bases and 4 bases, there was a span of 1 base. The CDR3 DNA sequence: TGTGCCACCAGCAGAGAAGGAAACACCATATATTTT. Translating it yields CATSREGNTIYF.

The rearrangement joins TRBV11-3 to TRBJ2-3, with 8 nucleotides matching TRBD1. The CDR3 has 13 amino acids. Germline V CDR1 and CDR2: SGHNT, YENEEA. Trimming at V came to 3 bases and at J to 6 bases, leaving 2 bases not matched to a gene. CDR3 residues: CASSFAGGDTQYF. DNA for the CDR3: TGTGCCAGCAGCTTTGCAGGGGGCGATACGCAGTATTTT.

The CDR3 bases are TGTGCCAGCAGTCTAGGAGGCGGGAGAGCGGAGACCCAGTACTTC. Translated: CASSLGGGRAETQYF. This sequence joins TRBV7-2 and TRBJ2-5; 7 nucleotides match TRBD2. Germline V gene data show CDR1 as SGHTA and CDR2 as FQGNSA. After removal of 6 bases from V and 5 bases from J, the junction contained 12 bases not matched to a gene. This CDR3 is 15 amino acids long.

This clone appeared a single time. The chain carries TRBV7-2 and TRBJ2-1; TRBD2 agrees at 8 bases. Germline loops: CDR1 SGHTA, CDR2 FQGNSA. There are 16 residues in the CDR3. The ends lost 1 base at V and 7 bases at J; junction bases unmatched: 9. The CDR3: CASSLVAAGVSNEQFF. The CDR3 nucleotides are TGTGCCAGCAGCTTAGTGGCAGCGGGAGTCTCGAATGAGCAGTTCTTC.

The J gene is TRBJ1-4, the V gene TRBV28; the D gene is possibly TRBD1 (6 bases). This CDR3 contains 11 residues. CDR1 MDHEN and CDR2 SYDVKM come from the germline V gene. V dropped 7 bases and J dropped 7 bases, with 7 bases sitting between them. CDR3 sequence: CASKGGEKLFF. The CDR3 region has the DNA TGTGCCAGCAAAGGGGGTGAAAAACTGTTTTTT.

The gene calls are TRBV30 and TRBJ1-6; no reliable D call. Germline V CDR1 and CDR2: GTSNPN, SVGIG (reference sequence). The CDR3 runs 13 residues. Trimming shortened V by 3 bases and J by 5 bases, and 8 bases separated the two germline ends. The CDR3 sequence: CAWSRSDNSPLHF. The CDR3 DNA reads TGTGCCTGGAGCCGGAGTGATAATTCACCCCTCCACTTT.

J is TRBJ1-5 and V is TRBV7-2; D not certain. Between the trimmed V and J ends, which lost 1 base and 2 bases, there was a span of 6 bases. Per germline, CDR1 SGHTA and CDR2 FQGNSA. The CDR3 extends over 14 amino acids. The CDR3 DNA reads TGTGCCAGCAGCTTAGAAAAGGGCAATCAGCCCCAGCATTTT. Its protein product is CASSLEKGNQPQHF.